This T cell receptor beta chain was recovered during a study of blood T cell repertoires in COVID-19. Overall study context: The United States, Italy and Spain supplied acute and convalescent COVID-19 samples. T cells, B-cell-depleted T cells, or PBMCs provided the cDNA or gDNA that served as material.

This CDR3 has 14 residues. Germline V gene lookup returns CDR1 SGHAT and CDR2 FQDESV (reference sequence). Trimming cost V 1 base and J 1 base, with 7 bases left between them. In the authors' workflow: Amplifying reference gene primers gave estimates of nucleated cell counts. Measured with immunoSEQ multiplex PCR; TCRdb has only the in-frame clones, and not every one. D and trimming were read from the DNA, whereas the V and J calls and clone size are those reported in that table. In the table there are fewer than 250,000 clones, 75% to 90% of which are singletons. This TCR came from a man between 25 and 39 years old with acute or convalescent COVID-19. The specimen sequenced was peripheral blood. The V call is TRBV11-1, the J call TRBJ1-1, with D unresolved. The CDR3 DNA reads TGTGCCAGCAGCTTAGGGGCAGAGAACACTGAAGCTTTCTTT. Encoded protein: CASSLGAENTEAFF.